These 9 T cell receptor beta chains came from one sample sequenced in a study of blood T cell repertoires in COVID-19. The protocol was immunoSEQ multiplex PCR, while the TCRdb copy is restricted to in-frame clones and leaves out a portion. The table lists more than 350,000 clones, roughly 88% of them singletons. The material sequenced was PBMCs or T cells enriched from blood (not recorded which). These receptors all come from a woman aged 18-29 years who had been exposed to COVID-19.

The chain recombines TRBV14 with TRBJ2-3, with TRBD2 as a possible D gene (6 bases). Per germline, CDR1 SGHDN and CDR2 FVKESK. The CDR3 is 15 residues long. V dropped 4 bases and J dropped 3 bases, with 14 bases sitting between them. The chain's CDR3 is CASSLSMGRTDTQYF. In DNA, the CDR3 is TGTGCCAGCAGCCTTTCTATGGGGAGGACAGATACGCAGTATTTT.

The chain couples TRBV19 to TRBJ2-5; no clear D. Deletions cut 5 bases from V and 7 bases from J, with 14 bases between. Germline assignment: CDR1 LNHDA and CDR2 SQIVND (reference sequence). The CDR3 loop spans 13 amino acids. CDR3 loop: CASSATGTGTQYF. The CDR3 DNA follows: TGTGCCAGTAGTGCCACTGGCACGGGGACCCAGTACTTC.

The rearrangement uses TRBV10-2 and TRBJ2-5, with D possibly matching TRBD2 (6 bases). CDR3 length: 14 residues. The germline CDR1 and CDR2 sequences are WSHSY and SAAADI. Trimming stripped 6 bases from V and 5 bases from J, with 16 bases between. CDR3 sequence (DNA): TGCGCCAGCAGAACCGGGACCGCGGGGGAGACCCAGTACTTC. Translated: CASRTGTAGETQYF.

The DNA of the CDR3 is TGTGCCAGCAGTCGACAGGAGTTACGGAATCAGCCCCAGCATTTT. Its translation: CASSRQELRNQPQHF. The genes are TRBV6-2 or TRBV6-3 and TRBJ1-5; TRBD1 is a possible D gene (6 bases). The CDR3 totals 15 residues. Germline CDR1 is MNHEY and CDR2 is SVGEGT. V was trimmed by 5 bases and J by 4 bases, leaving 15 bases between them.

A few counts support this clone. The rearrangement links TRBV6-6 to TRBJ2-3; D may be TRBD1 (6 bases). Looked up from germline, CDR1 is MNHNY and CDR2 is SVGAGI (reference sequence). V was cut by 5 bases and J by 1 base, with 19 bases left in between. CDR3 size: 17 residues. For the CDR3, the DNA is TGTGCCAGCAGTCAAACACAGGGACCACCCGGCACAGATACGCAGTATTTT. Translated: CASSQTQGPPGTDTQYF.

The J gene is TRBJ1-6, the V gene TRBV2, with 8 positions matching TRBD1. CDR3 length: 13 residues. The germline V gene has CDR1 SNHLY and CDR2 FYNNEI. Unmatched junction bases numbered 7, after V lost 11 bases and J lost 7 bases. The CDR3, as DNA: TGTGCCCAAATGACAGGGGAAAATTCACCCCTCCACTTT. Its translation is CAQMTGENSPLHF.

The rearrangement uses TRBV30 and TRBJ1-6; possibly TRBD1 for D (6 bases). The germline V gene encodes CDR1 GTSNPN and CDR2 SVGIG (reference sequence). The CDR3 spans 18 residues. The V end lost 1 base, the J end lost 1 base, and 17 bases lay between the germline ends. In DNA, the CDR3 is TGTGCCTGGAGTGGGGAGCTGGGGGCTATATCCTATAATTCACCCCTCCACTTT. It encodes CAWSGELGAISYNSPLHF.

This chain links TRBV10-2 with TRBJ2-5; 8 bases align to TRBD1. With V trimmed by 6 bases and J by 3 bases, 0 bases remained unmatched. Per germline, CDR1 WSHSY and CDR2 SAAADI. The CDR3 has 12 residues. The CDR3 is CASRDREETQYF. The CDR3 region has the DNA TGCGCCAGCAGGGACAGGGAAGAGACCCAGTACTTC.

The chain carries TRBV6-2 or TRBV6-3 and TRBJ2-7; no definite D call. V dropped 4 bases and J dropped 5 bases, with 12 bases sitting between them. CDR3 size: 13 residues. CDR1 and CDR2 (germline): MNHEY, SVGEGT. The CDR3 DNA follows: TGTGCCAGCAGTTTAGAAGCGAGACACGAGCAGTACTTC. Translated, it gives CASSLEARHEQYF.